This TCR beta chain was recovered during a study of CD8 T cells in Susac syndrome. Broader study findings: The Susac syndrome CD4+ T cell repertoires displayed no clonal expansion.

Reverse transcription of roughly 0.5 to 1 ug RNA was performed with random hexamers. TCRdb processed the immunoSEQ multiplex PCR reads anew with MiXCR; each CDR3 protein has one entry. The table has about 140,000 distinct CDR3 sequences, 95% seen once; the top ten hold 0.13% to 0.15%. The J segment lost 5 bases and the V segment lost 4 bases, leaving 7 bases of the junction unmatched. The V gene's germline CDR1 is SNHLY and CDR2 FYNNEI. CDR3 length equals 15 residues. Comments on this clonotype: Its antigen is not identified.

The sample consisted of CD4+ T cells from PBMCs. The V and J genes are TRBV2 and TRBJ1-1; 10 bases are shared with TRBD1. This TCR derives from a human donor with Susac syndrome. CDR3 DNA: TGTGCCAGCAGTGGTTGGGACAGGGGCAAAACTGAAGCTTTCTTT. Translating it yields CASSGWDRGKTEAFF.